This entry lists 27 T cell receptor beta chains sequenced from one sample in a study of blood T cell repertoires in COVID-19. Only in-frame clones appear in the TCRdb table, and some are missing; sequencing was by immunoSEQ multiplex PCR. This table holds approximately 160,000 clones, more than 70% found once. Sequencing was performed on PBMCs or T cells enriched from blood (not recorded which). The receptors shown here come from a man aged 40-50 years who had recovered from COVID-19.

The V gene is TRBV7-9, the J gene TRBJ1-1; tentatively, D is TRBD1 (5 bases). Looked up from germline, CDR1 is SEHNR and CDR2 is FQNEAQ (reference sequence). Trimming cost V 5 bases and J 11 bases, with 15 bases left between them. This CDR3 region has 12 residues. CDR3 bases: TGTGCCAGCAGCCGCGGGACGGCGGAGGCTTTCTTT. Amino acid sequence: CASSRGTAEAFF.

V gene TRBV10-3 combines with J gene TRBJ1-6; TRBD1 might be the D (5 bases). Trimming removed 0 bases from V and 7 bases from J, with 10 bases in between. Germline lookup yields CDR1 ENHRY and CDR2 SYGVKD. The CDR3 has 15 residues. DNA of the CDR3: TGTGCCATCAGTGAGTCTGGACAATTAAATTCACCCCTCCACTTT. It yields the protein CAISESGQLNSPLHF.

The genes are TRBV27 and TRBJ2-1, with D tentatively TRBD2 (6 bases). CDR3 length: 17 amino acids. Between the trimmed V and J ends, which lost 2 bases and 2 bases, there was a span of 16 bases. Germline V gene data show CDR1 as MNHEY and CDR2 as SMNVEV (reference sequence). The CDR3 spells CASSLKALAFTYNEQFF. CDR3 nucleotides: TGTGCCAGCAGTTTAAAGGCCCTAGCGTTCACCTACAATGAGCAGTTCTTC.

The J gene is TRBJ2-2, the V gene TRBV9; the match to TRBD2 covers 8 bases. V was clipped by 7 bases and J by 0 bases; unmatched bases: 8. Germline V gives CDR1 SGDLS, CDR2 YYNGEE. This CDR3 is built from 16 residues. The CDR3 protein is CASRPGGGSNTGELFF. The CDR3 nucleotides read TGTGCCAGCCGCCCGGGGGGGGGTTCGAACACCGGGGAGCTGTTTTTT.

The J gene is TRBJ2-6, the V gene TRBV15; 8 bases align to TRBD2. With 5 bases clipped from V and 3 bases from J, the junction kept 9 bases outside the gene matches. Germline loops: CDR1 LNHNV, CDR2 YYDKDF (reference sequence). This CDR3 contains 17 residues. The CDR3: CATSRRGGGVGANVLTF. CDR3 DNA sequence: TGTGCCACCAGCCGCCGGGGGGGCGGGGTTGGGGCCAACGTCCTGACTTTC.

This clone was seen repeatedly, ten times or more. The gene calls are TRBV3-1 (or the pseudogene TRBV3-2) and TRBJ2-7; TRBD2 agrees at 8 bases. Germline V gene sequence: CDR1 LGHDT, CDR2 YNNKEL (reference sequence). This CDR3 has 15 residues. V gave up 5 bases and J gave up 4 bases; unmatched junction bases: 10. The chain's CDR3 is CASSWGGTSRYEQYF. DNA of the CDR3: TGTGCCAGCAGCTGGGGGGGGACTAGTCGGTACGAGCAGTACTTC.

The J gene is TRBJ2-2, the V gene TRBV2; 9 nucleotides agree with TRBD1. The CDR3 is 15 amino acids. The germline CDR1 and CDR2 sequences are SNHLY and FYNNEI. Germline trimming cut 5 bases from V and 4 bases from J; bases unmatched to any gene: 5. In DNA, the CDR3 is TGTGCCAGCAGTTTCGGGACAGGGACCACCGGGGAGCTGTTTTTT. Translation gives CASSFGTGTTGELFF.

The chain links TRBV19 to TRBJ2-7; TRBD2 matches at 8 bases. Germline assignment: CDR1 LNHDA and CDR2 SQIVND (reference sequence). This CDR3 is built from 15 residues. V was clipped by 9 bases and J by 6 bases; unmatched bases: 16. The CDR3 loop is CASQSVGGAFTEQYF. The CDR3 DNA reads TGTGCCAGCCAAAGTGTCGGGGGGGCCTTCACCGAGCAGTACTTC.

The chain recombines TRBV7-3 with TRBJ2-1; TRBD2 agrees at 15 bases. Germline V gene data show CDR1 as SGHTA and CDR2 as FQGTGA. The CDR3 runs to 17 residues. The junction had 9 bases not matched to a gene; V was cut back by 3 bases and J by 9 bases. This CDR3 is CASSFRTSGGDRGEQFF. The CDR3 region has the DNA TGTGCCAGCAGCTTCCGGACTAGCGGGGGGGACCGCGGTGAGCAGTTCTTC.

This rearrangement joins TRBV19 to TRBJ2-5, with unresolved D. The CDR3 covers 15 residues. The ends were cut back, 7 bases at V and 0 bases at J, with 15 bases in the middle. Germline loops: CDR1 LNHDA, CDR2 SQIVND (reference sequence). Written as DNA, the CDR3 is TGTGCCAGTACCCCAACCGCGGTCTACCAAGAGACCCAGTACTTC. Translating it yields CASTPTAVYQETQYF.

This CDR3 reads CATEPTGSGTGELFF. The CDR3 nucleotides are TGTGCCACGGAACCGACAGGGAGCGGCACCGGGGAGCTGTTTTTT. V usage is TRBV24-1 and J usage is TRBJ2-2, with TRBD1 matching over 7 bases. CDR3 length: 15 amino acids. V shed 10 bases, J shed 4 bases, and the junction held 11 bases outside the gene matches. CDR1 is KGHDR and CDR2 is SFDVKD in the germline V gene.

The chain recombines TRBV6-4 with TRBJ2-1, with a possible D match to TRBD2 (7 bases). The V end lost 0 bases, the J end lost 7 bases, and 10 bases lay between the germline ends. CDR1 is MRHNA and CDR2 is SNTAGT in the germline V gene. CDR3 length equals 14 residues. The CDR3 DNA reads as TGTGCCAGCAGTGACTCAAAGGGGGGGAATGAGCAGTTCTTC. Protein sequence: CASSDSKGGNEQFF.

This chain connects TRBV27 to TRBJ2-2, with 9 bases that match TRBD1. CDR3 length: 16 amino acids. From germline, CDR1 is MNHEY and CDR2 SMNVEV (reference sequence). V shed 10 bases and J 5 bases; nucleotides not matched to a gene: 14. The CDR3 spells CATRTPGTGRTGELFF. In DNA form, the CDR3 reads TGTGCCACACGAACGCCGGGGACAGGGCGTACCGGGGAGCTGTTTTTT.

The chain employs TRBV10-3 and TRBJ2-5; the match to TRBD1 covers 9 bases. V gave up 4 bases and J gave up 7 bases; unmatched junction bases: 10. The CDR3 extends over 15 amino acids. In germline, CDR1 is ENHRY, CDR2 SYGVKD. CDR3 sequence reads: CAISGEQGAPGTQYF. CDR3 in DNA: TGTGCCATCAGTGGGGAACAGGGGGCCCCAGGGACCCAGTACTTC.

The gene calls are TRBV9 and TRBJ2-1, with no clear D. The germline V and J ends were trimmed by 3 bases and 5 bases, with 3 bases remaining between them. The CDR3 consists of 11 residues. Germline V gene lookup returns CDR1 SGDLS and CDR2 YYNGEE. For the CDR3, the DNA is TGTGCCAGCAGCGCAGACAATGAGCAGTTCTTC. This translates into CASSADNEQFF.

This chain links TRBV7-3 with TRBJ2-5, with 8 bases lining up with TRBD1. The V and J ends lost 4 bases and 2 bases, in that order; junction bases with no gene match: 3. This CDR3 contains 14 residues. Germline V gives CDR1 SGHTA, CDR2 FQGTGA. Written as DNA, the CDR3 is TGTGCCAGCAGCTCACAGGGGGTGCAAGAGACCCAGTACTTC. Protein product: CASSSQGVQETQYF. The full variable domain, completed using reference TRBV7-3 and TRBJ2-5, is GAGVSQTPSNKVTEKGKYVELRCDPISGHTALYWYRQSLGQGPEFLIYFQGTGAADDSGLPNDRFFAVRPEGSVSTLKIQRTERGDSAVYLCASSSQGVQETQYFGPGTRLLVL.

The gene calls are TRBV30 and TRBJ1-4; D is perhaps TRBD1 (5 bases). The V gene lost 0 bases and the J gene lost 2 bases, with 13 bases spanning the gap. Germline V gene data show CDR1 as GTSNPN and CDR2 as SVGIG (reference sequence). The CDR3 totals 16 residues. CDR3 sequence (DNA): TGTGCCTGGAGTGTATCGAGACAGCCGACTAATGAAAAACTGTTTTTT. The encoded protein is CAWSVSRQPTNEKLFF.

The rearrangement uses TRBV5-6 and TRBJ2-7, with TRBD2 matching 12 bases. The CDR3 sequence is 16 residues long. V dropped 0 bases and J dropped 1; count of bases not matched to a gene: 2. Germline V CDR1 and CDR2: SGHDT, YYEEEE. The CDR3 here is CASSLALAGGSYEQYF. CDR3 nucleotide sequence: TGTGCCAGCAGCTTGGCACTAGCGGGGGGTTCCTACGAGCAGTACTTC.

The V call is TRBV5-1, the J call TRBJ2-6, with D possibly matching TRBD1 (6 bases). Germline V lookup: CDR1 SGHRS, CDR2 YFSETQ. The V and J ends lost 0 bases and 3 bases respectively, with 16 bases between them. This CDR3 comprises 18 residues. The DNA for the CDR3 is TGCGCCAGCAGCTTGGCGGGTACAGGGATCGGTGGGGCCAACGTCCTGACTTTC. This gives the protein CASSLAGTGIGGANVLTF.

The V gene is TRBV4-2, the J gene TRBJ2-7; 9 bases fit TRBD2. V dropped 3 bases and J dropped 1; count of bases not matched to a gene: 7. CDR1 and CDR2 from the germline V gene are LGHNA and YNFKEQ. This CDR3 region has 16 residues. The CDR3 sequence: CASSHEEAGGSYEQYF. The CDR3 coding sequence is TGTGCCAGCAGCCATGAGGAGGCGGGGGGGTCCTACGAGCAGTACTTC.

The chain combines TRBV4-2 with TRBJ2-3; 7 bases align to TRBD2. Unmatched junction bases numbered 6, after V lost 1 base and J lost 2 bases. The CDR3 consists of 16 residues. CDR1 and CDR2 from the germline V gene are LGHNA and YNFKEQ. The CDR3 loop is CASSQAGGGYTDTQYF. DNA of the CDR3: TGTGCCAGCAGCCAAGCGGGCGGGGGATACACAGATACGCAGTATTTT.

The CDR3 here is CASSLDLNPAVEAFF. CDR3 DNA sequence: TGTGCCAGCAGCTTAGATCTAAACCCGGCGGTTGAAGCTTTCTTT. The chain joins TRBV11-2 to TRBJ1-1, with D unclear. The CDR3 totals 15 residues. Per germline, CDR1 SGHAT and CDR2 FQNNGV. V was cut by 0 bases and J by 7 bases, with 15 bases left in between.

The J gene is TRBJ1-2, the V gene TRBV5-1; the match to TRBD1 covers 9 bases. This CDR3 is 13 amino acids long. V shed 4 bases and J 8 bases; nucleotides not matched to a gene: 6. The germline V gene encodes CDR1 SGHRS and CDR2 YFSETQ. The CDR3 bases are TGCGCCAGCAGCGCACAGGGGGCGGAAGGCTACACCTTC. It specifies CASSAQGAEGYTF.

The chain is built from TRBV27 and TRBJ1-4, with D tentatively TRBD1 (6 bases). Looked up from germline, CDR1 is MNHEY and CDR2 is SMNVEV (reference sequence). The CDR3 has 15 residues. The ends were cut back, 4 bases at V and 4 bases at J, with 13 bases in the middle. CDR3 protein: CASSWIQGNNEKLFF. In nucleotides, the CDR3 is TGTGCCAGCAGTTGGATACAGGGCAATAATGAAAAACTGTTTTTT.

This chain uses TRBV19 with TRBJ2-7; D may be TRBD1 (6 bases). The CDR3 has 13 residues. The germline gives CDR1 LNHDA, CDR2 SQIVND (reference sequence). The ends were cut back, 3 bases at V and 6 bases at J, with 12 bases in the middle. CDR3: CASSIPEGGEQYF. CDR3 sequence (DNA): TGTGCCAGTAGTATCCCAGAAGGGGGCGAGCAGTACTTC.

This clone was detected once. This chain joins TRBV27 and TRBJ1-5; 7 nucleotides match TRBD1. This CDR3 contains 16 residues. Looked up from germline, CDR1 is MNHEY and CDR2 is SMNVEV (reference sequence). With V trimmed by 2 bases and J by 7 bases, 11 bases remained unmatched. DNA for the CDR3: TGTGCCAGCAGTTTACATGGTAAAGGGGGCAGGCAGCCCCAGCATTTT. Protein: CASSLHGKGGRQPQHF.

This clone was found a few times. Other DNA sequences in this specimen translate into the identical CDR3. The chain combines TRBV18 with TRBJ1-1; TRBD1 is a possible D gene (6 bases). Per germline, CDR1 KGHSH and CDR2 LQKENI. Trimming shortened V by 3 bases and J by 2 bases, and 13 bases separated the two germline ends. This CDR3 has 15 amino acids. CDR3 amino acids: CASSPPGQQNTEAFF. The CDR3 DNA reads as TGTGCCAGCTCACCGCCGGGACAACAAAACACTGAAGCTTTCTTT.